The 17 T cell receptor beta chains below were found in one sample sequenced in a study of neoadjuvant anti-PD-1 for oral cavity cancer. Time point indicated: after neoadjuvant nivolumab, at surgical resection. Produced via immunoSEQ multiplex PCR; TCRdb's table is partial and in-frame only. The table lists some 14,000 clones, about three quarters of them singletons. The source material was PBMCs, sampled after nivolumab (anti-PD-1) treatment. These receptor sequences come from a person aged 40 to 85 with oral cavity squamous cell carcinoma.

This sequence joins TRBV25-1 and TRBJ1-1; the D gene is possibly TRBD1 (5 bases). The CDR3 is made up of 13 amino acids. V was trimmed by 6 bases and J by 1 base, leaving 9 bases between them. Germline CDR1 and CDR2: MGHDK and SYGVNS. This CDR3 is CASRQARNTEAFF. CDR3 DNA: TGTGCCAGCAGACAGGCCCGGAACACTGAAGCTTTCTTT.

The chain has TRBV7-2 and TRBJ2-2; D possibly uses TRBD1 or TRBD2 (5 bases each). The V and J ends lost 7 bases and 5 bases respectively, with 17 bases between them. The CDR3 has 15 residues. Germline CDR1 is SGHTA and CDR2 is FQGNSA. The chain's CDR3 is CASTWDPTETGELFF. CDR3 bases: TGTGCCAGCACCTGGGACCCCACGGAGACCGGGGAGCTGTTTTTT.

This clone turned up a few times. CDR3 region: CASSQERNAPASGYTF. DNA for the CDR3: TGTGCCAGCAGCCAAGAAAGAAACGCCCCGGCGTCTGGCTACACCTTC. This sequence joins TRBV4-2 and TRBJ1-2, with D uncertain. CDR3 length: 16 residues. Germline CDR1 and CDR2: LGHNA and YNFKEQ. The germline V and J ends were trimmed by 0 bases and 7 bases, with 18 bases remaining between them.

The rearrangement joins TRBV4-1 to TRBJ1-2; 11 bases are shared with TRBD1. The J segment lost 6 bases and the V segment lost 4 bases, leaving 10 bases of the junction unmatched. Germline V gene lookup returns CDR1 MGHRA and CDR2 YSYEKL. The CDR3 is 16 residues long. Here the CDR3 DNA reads TGCGCCAGCAGCCGCGGACAGGGGGCGATCTCCGATGGCTACACCTTC. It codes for CASSRGQGAISDGYTF.

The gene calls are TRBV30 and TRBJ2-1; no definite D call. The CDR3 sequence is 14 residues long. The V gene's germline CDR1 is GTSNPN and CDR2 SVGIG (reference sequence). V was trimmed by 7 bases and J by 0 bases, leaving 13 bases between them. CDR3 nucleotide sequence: TGTGCCTACTACTCGGTAAGCTCCTACAATGAGCAGTTCTTC. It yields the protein CAYYSVSSYNEQFF.

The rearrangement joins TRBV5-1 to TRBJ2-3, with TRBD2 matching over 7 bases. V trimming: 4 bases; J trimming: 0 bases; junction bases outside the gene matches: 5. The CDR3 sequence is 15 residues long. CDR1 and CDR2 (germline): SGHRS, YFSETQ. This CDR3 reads CASSRTSPSTDTQYF. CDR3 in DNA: TGCGCCAGCAGCCGGACTAGTCCTAGCACAGATACGCAGTATTTT.

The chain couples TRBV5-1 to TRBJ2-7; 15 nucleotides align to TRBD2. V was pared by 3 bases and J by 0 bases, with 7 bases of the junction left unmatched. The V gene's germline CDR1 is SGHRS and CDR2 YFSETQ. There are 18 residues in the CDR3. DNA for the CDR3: TGCGCCAGCAGCTGGACTAGCGGGAGGGCTCCGAACTCCTACGAGCAGTACTTC. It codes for CASSWTSGRAPNSYEQYF. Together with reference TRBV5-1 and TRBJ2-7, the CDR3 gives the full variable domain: KAGVTQTPRYLIKTRGQQVTLSCSPISGHRSVSWYQQTPGQGLQFLFEYFSETQRNKGNFPGRFSGRQFSNSRSEMNVSTLELGDSALYLCASSWTSGRAPNSYEQYFGPGTRLTVT.

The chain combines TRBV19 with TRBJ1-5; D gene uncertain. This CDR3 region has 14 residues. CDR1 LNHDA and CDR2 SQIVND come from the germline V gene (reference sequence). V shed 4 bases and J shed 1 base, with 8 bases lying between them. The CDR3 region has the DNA TGTGCCAGTAGTACGTACGGGAGCAATCAGCCCCAGCATTTT. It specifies CASSTYGSNQPQHF.

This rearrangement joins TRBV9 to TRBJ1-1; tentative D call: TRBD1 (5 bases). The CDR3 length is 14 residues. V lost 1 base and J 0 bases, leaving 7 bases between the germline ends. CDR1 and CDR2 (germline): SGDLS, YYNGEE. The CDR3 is CASSVRGMNTEAFF. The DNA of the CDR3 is TGTGCCAGCAGCGTAAGGGGCATGAACACTGAAGCTTTCTTT. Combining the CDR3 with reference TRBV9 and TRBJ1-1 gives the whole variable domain DSGVTQTPKHLITATGQRVTLRCSPRSGDLSVYWYQQSLDQGLQFLIQYYNGEERAKGNILERFSAQQFPDLHSELNLSSLELGDSALYFCASSVRGMNTEAFFGQGTRLTVV.

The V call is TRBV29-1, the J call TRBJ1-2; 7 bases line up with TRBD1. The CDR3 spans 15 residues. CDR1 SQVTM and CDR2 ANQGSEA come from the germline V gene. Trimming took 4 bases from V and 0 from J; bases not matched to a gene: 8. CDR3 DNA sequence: TGCAGCGTTGCCACAGGGGCCGACGCTAACTATGGCTACACCTTC. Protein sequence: CSVATGADANYGYTF.

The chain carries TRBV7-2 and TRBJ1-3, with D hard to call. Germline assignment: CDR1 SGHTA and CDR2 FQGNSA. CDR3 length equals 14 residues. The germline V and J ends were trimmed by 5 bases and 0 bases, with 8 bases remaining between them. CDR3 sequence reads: CASSDRYSGNTIYF. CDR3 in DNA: TGTGCCAGCAGCGATCGCTACTCTGGAAACACCATATATTTT.

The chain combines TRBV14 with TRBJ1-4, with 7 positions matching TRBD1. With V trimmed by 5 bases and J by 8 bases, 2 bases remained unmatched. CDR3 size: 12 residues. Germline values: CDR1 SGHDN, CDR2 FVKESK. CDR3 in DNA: TGTGCCAGCAGCTCAGGGGGGGAAAAACTGTTTTTT. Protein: CASSSGGEKLFF.

The CDR3 here is CASSQGVSTEAFF. The DNA for the CDR3 is TGTGCCAGCAGCCAGGGGGTTAGTACTGAAGCTTTCTTT. The chain carries TRBV7-3 and TRBJ1-1; 7 positions agree with TRBD1. Germline V CDR1 and CDR2: SGHTA, FQGTGA. V lost 5 bases and J lost 5; bases outside the gene matches: 5. This CDR3 is built from 13 residues.

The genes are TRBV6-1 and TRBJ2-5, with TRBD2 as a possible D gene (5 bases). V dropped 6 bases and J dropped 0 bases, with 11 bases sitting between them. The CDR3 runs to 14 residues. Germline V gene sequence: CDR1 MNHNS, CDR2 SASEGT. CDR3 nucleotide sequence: TGTGCCAGCAGGGCCACTAGAAACCAAGAGACCCAGTACTTC. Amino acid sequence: CASRATRNQETQYF.

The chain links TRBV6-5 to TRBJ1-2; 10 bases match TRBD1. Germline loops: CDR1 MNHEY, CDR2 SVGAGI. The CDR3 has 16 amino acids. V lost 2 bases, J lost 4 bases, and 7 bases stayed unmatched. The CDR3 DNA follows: TGTGCCAGCAGTTACACCAGGACAGGGGGTGGCTATGGCTACACCTTC. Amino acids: CASSYTRTGGGYGYTF.

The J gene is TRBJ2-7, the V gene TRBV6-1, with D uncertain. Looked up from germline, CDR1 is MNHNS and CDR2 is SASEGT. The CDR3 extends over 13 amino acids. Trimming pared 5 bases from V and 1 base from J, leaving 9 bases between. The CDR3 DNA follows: TGTGCCAGCAGTCTTCGATGGTCCTACGAGCAGTACTTC. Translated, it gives CASSLRWSYEQYF.

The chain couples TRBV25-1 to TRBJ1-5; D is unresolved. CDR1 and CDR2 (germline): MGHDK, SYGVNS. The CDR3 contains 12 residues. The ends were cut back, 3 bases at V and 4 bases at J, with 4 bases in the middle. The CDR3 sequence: CASSEGNQPQHF. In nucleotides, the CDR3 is TGTGCCAGCAGTGAGGGGAATCAGCCCCAGCATTTT.